The T cell receptor beta chain described here comes from a study of blood T cell repertoires in COVID-19. Study-level information: Acute and convalescent COVID-19 samples came from the United States, Italy and Spain. The analysed material was cDNA or gDNA that came from T cells, B-cell-depleted T cells, or PBMCs.

This CDR3 has 14 amino acids. Trimming removed 10 bases from V and 8 bases from J, with 20 bases in between. The germline CDR1 and CDR2 sequences are MDHEN and SYDVKM. Study processing details: Estimates of nucleated cell counts were drawn from the amplification of reference gene primers. The method was immunoSEQ multiplex PCR; TCRdb's version includes in-frame clones alone and lacks a portion of them. Clone size and the V and J calls come from that table; the DNA yielded D and trimming. The sample has about 100,000 clones; 71% are singletons. The receptor was isolated from a woman aged 40 to 50 with acute or convalescent COVID-19. The specimen was peripheral blood. This chain uses TRBV28 with TRBJ1-4, with D uncertain. This CDR3 reads CAIGLREGREKLFF. For the CDR3, the DNA is TGTGCCATAGGACTGAGGGAGGGTAGGGAAAAACTGTTTTTT.